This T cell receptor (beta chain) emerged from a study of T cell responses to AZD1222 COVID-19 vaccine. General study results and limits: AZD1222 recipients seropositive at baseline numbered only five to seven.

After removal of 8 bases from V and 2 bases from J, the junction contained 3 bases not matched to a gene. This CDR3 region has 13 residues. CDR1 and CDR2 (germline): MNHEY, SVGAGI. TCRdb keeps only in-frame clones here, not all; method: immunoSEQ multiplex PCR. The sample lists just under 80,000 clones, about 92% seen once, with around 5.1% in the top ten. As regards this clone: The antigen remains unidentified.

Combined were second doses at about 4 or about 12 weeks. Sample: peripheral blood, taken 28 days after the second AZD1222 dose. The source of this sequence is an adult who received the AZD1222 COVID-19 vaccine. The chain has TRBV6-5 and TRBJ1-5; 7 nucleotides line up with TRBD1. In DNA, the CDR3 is TGTGCCAGCCTGCAGGGGGGCAATCAGCCCCAGCATTTT. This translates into CASLQGGNQPQHF.